This T cell receptor beta chain stems from a study of shared clonotypes between healthy human individuals. Genomic DNA of every subset was divided equally among multiple immunoSEQ plates. Profiling relied on immunoSEQ multiplex PCR, and the TCRdb table lists in-frame clones only, not all of them. The repertoire holds around 430,000 clones, with around 79% as singletons. With 7 bases clipped from V and 11 bases from J, the junction kept 14 bases outside the gene matches. Germline CDR1 MDHEN, CDR2 SYDVKM. This CDR3 spans 14 amino acids. V is TRBV28 and J is TRBJ2-5, with TRBD1 matching over 9 bases. The origin of this receptor is a woman aged 40 to 50 in good health. Some clones in this sample may be carry-over from other donors' samples. Sequenced: PBMCs. CDR3 sequence: CASTPGQGLEEQYF. CDR3 nucleotide sequence: TGTGCCAGCACCCCGGGACAGGGTTTGGAGGAGCAGTACTTC.